A selection of T cell receptor beta chains follows, all from one sample in a study of T cells in Graves' hyperthyroidism and ophthalmopathy. TCRdb analysed the multiplex PCR reads with MiXCR anew, one entry per CDR3 protein. The sample includes about 560,000 distinct CDR3 sequences, 15% to 19% of them seen just once. Sequenced material: blood. These receptors came from a woman aged 30 to 39 with Graves' hyperthyroidism. The CDR3 runs from the conserved cysteine through the conserved F or W. A D gene is named only where the DNA matches it firmly.

D	V	J	CDR3
TRBD1	TRBV6-1	TRBJ2-7	CASSELGQGLAEQYF
TRBD1	TRBV4-1	TRBJ1-2	CASSQDDRANYGYTF
NA	TRBV30	TRBJ2-4	CAWRLGHIQYF
NA	TRBV10-3	TRBJ2-2	CAISEREMTGELFF
NA	TRBV30	TRBJ1-2	CAWKQETNYGYTF
NA	TRBV30	TRBJ1-2	CAWSANRDGYTF
TRBD2	TRBV7-9	TRBJ2-7	CASSRPPSIAGVYEQYF
NA	TRBV7-9	TRBJ1-2	CASSPAGGAGYGYTF
NA	TRBV12-3/TRBV12-4	TRBJ2-2	CASSLAADSNTGELFF
NA	TRBV20-1	TRBJ2-7	CSARNTYEQYF
NA	TRBV7-9	TRBJ2-7	CASSSPGFSYEQYF
NA	TRBV27	TRBJ1-2	CASGRDNRYGYTF